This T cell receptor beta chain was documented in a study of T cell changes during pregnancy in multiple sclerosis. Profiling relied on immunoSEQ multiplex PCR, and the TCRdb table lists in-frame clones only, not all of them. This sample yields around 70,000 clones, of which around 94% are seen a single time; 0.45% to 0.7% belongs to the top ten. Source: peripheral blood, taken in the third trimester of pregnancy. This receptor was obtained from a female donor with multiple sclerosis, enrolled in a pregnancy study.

CDR3 in amino acids: CASSYGQGGLIEQFF. CDR3 coding DNA: TGTGCCAGCAGCTATGGACAGGGCGGTCTTATTGAGCAGTTCTTC. The V gene is TRBV13, the J gene TRBJ2-1, with 8 nucleotides matching TRBD1. V lost 4 bases, J lost 9 bases, and 11 bases stayed unmatched. CDR1 is PRHDT, CDR2 FYEKMQ, per germline (reference sequence). The CDR3 extends over 15 amino acids.